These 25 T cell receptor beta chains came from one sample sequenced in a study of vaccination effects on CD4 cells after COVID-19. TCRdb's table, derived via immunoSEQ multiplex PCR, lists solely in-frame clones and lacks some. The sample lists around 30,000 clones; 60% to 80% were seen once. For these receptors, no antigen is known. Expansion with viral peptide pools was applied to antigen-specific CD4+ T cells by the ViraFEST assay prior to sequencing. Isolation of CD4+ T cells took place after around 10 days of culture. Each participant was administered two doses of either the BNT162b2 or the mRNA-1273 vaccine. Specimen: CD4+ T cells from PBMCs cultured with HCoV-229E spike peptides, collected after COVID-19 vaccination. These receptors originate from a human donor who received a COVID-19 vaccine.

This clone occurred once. The DNA for the CDR3 is TGTGCCAGCAGTTACTCCTTAGCGGGATTTGCAGATACGCAGTATTTT. Translating it yields CASSYSLAGFADTQYF. The rearrangement links TRBV6-5 to TRBJ2-3, with 8 bases aligning to TRBD2. The CDR3 length is 16 residues. V dropped 0 bases and J dropped 4; count of bases not matched to a gene: 6. In germline, CDR1 is MNHEY, CDR2 SVGAGI.

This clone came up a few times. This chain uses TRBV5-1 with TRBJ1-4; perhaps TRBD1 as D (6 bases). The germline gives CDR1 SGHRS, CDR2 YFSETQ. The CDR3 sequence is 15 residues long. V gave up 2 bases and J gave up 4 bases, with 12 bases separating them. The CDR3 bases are TGCGCCAGCAGCTTACAGGGAGTTCGTAATGAAAAACTGTTTTTT. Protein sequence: CASSLQGVRNEKLFF.

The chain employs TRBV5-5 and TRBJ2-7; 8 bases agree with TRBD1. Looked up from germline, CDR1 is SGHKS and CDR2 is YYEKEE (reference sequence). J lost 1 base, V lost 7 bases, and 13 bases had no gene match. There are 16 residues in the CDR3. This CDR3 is CASGGGGQGLSYEQYF. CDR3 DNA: TGTGCCAGCGGCGGAGGAGGACAGGGCCTTTCCTACGAGCAGTACTTC. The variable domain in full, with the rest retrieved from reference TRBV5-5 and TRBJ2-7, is DAGVTQSPTHLIKTRGQQVTLRCSPISGHKSVSWYQQVLGQGPQFIFQYYEKEERGRGNFPDRFSARQFPNYSSELNVNALLLGDSALYLCASGGGGQGLSYEQYFGPGTRLTVT.

CDR3 protein: CASSEADPRGEQFF. The CDR3 DNA follows: TGTGCCAGCAGTGAAGCGGACCCCAGGGGTGAGCAGTTCTTC. The V and J genes are TRBV2 and TRBJ2-1; possible D gene TRBD1, 6 bases. Deletions cut 0 bases from V and 9 bases from J, with 12 bases between. Germline CDR1 reads SNHLY; CDR2 reads FYNNEI. This CDR3 comprises 14 residues.

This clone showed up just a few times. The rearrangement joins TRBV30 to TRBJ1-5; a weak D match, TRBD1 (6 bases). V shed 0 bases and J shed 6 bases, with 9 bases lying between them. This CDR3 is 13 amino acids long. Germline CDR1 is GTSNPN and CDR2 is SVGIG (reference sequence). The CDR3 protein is CAWSVQGGQPQHF. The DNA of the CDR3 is TGTGCCTGGAGTGTACAGGGCGGTCAGCCCCAGCATTTT. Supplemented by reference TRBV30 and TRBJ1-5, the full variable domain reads SQTIHQWPATLVQPVGSPLSLECTVEGTSNPNLYWYRQAAGRGLQLLFYSVGIGQISSEVPQNLSASRPQDRQFILSSKKLLLSDSGFYLCAWSVQGGQPQHFGDGTRLSIL.

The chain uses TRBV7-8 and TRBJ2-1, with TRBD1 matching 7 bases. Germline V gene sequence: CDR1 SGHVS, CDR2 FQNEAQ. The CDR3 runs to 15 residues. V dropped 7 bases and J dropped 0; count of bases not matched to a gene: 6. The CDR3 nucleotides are TGTGCCAGCACTAAGGGGGACAGCTCCTACAATGAGCAGTTCTTC. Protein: CASTKGDSSYNEQFF.

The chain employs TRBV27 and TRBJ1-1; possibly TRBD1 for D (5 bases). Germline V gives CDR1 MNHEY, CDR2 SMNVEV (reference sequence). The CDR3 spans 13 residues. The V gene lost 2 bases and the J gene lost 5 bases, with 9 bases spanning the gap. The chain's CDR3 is CASSLQGRTEAFF. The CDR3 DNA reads TGTGCCAGCAGTTTACAGGGAAGGACTGAAGCTTTCTTT.

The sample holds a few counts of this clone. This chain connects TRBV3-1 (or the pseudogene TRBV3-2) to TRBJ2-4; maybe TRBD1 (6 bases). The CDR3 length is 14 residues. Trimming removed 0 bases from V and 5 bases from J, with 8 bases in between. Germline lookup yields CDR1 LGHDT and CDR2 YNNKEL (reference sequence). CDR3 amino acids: CASSQEGHENIQYF. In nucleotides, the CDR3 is TGTGCCAGCAGCCAAGAGGGACATGAAAACATTCAGTACTTC.

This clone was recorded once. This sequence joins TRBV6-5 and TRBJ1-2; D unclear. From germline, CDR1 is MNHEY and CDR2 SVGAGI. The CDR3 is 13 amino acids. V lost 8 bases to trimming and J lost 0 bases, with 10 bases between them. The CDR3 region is CASVRESNYGYTF. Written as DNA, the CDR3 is TGTGCCAGCGTAAGGGAGTCTAACTATGGCTACACCTTC.

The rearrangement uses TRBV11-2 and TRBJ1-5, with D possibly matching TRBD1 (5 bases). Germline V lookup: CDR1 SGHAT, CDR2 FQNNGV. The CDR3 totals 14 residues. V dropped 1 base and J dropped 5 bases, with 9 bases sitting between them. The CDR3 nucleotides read TGTGCCAGCAGCTTAGGGGACGGAGATCAGCCCCAGCATTTT. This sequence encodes CASSLGDGDQPQHF.

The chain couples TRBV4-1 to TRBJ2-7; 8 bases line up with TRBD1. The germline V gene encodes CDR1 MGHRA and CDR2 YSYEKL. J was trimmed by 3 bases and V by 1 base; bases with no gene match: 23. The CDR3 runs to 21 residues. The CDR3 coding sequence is TGCGCCAGCAGCCAAGTTCCCTTTTCCGTTGGTCCGGGACAGGCGATCTACGAGCAGTACTTC. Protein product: CASSQVPFSVGPGQAIYEQYF.

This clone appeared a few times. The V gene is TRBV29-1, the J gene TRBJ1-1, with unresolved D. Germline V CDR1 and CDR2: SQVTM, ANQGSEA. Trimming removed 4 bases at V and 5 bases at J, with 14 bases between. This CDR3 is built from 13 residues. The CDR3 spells CSVVGDRSTEAFF. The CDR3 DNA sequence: TGCAGCGTTGTAGGCGACCGATCAACTGAAGCTTTCTTT.

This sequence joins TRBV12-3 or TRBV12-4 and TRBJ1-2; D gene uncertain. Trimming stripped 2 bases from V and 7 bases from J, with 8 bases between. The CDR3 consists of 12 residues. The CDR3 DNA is TGTGCCAGCAGTTTATTAGGCGGTGGCTACACCTTC. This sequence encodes CASSLLGGGYTF.

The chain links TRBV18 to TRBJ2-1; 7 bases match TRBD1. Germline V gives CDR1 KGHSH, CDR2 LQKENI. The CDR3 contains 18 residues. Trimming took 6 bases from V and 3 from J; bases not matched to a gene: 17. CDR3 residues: CASSKKYQGVFVYNEQFF. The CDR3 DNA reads TGTGCCAGCTCCAAGAAATATCAGGGGGTTTTTGTCTACAATGAGCAGTTCTTC. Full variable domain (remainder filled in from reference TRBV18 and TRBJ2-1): NAGVMQNPRHLVRRRGQEARLRCSPMKGHSHVYWYRQLPEEGLKFMVYLQKENIIDESGMPKERFSAEFPKEGPSILRIQQVVRGDSAAYFCASSKKYQGVFVYNEQFFGPGTRLTVL.

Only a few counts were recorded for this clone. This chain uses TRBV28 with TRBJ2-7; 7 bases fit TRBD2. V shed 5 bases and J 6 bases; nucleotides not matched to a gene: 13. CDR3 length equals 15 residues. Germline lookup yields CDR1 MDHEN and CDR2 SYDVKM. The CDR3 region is CASSLPSGSRGEQYF. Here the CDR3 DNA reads TGTGCCAGCAGTCTTCCTAGCGGTTCGAGAGGCGAGCAGTACTTC.

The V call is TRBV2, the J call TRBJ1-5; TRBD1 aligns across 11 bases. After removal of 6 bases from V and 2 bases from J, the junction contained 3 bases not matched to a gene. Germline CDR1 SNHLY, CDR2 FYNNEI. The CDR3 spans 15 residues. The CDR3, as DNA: TGTGCCAGCAGACGGGACAGGGGGGGCAATCAGCCCCAGCATTTT. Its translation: CASRRDRGGNQPQHF. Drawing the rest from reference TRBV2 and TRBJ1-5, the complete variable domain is EPEVTQTPSHQVTQMGQEVILRCVPISNHLYFYWYRQILGQKVEFLVSFYNNEISEKSEIFDDQFSVERPDGSNFTLKIRSTKLEDSAMYFCASRRDRGGNQPQHFGDGTRLSIL.

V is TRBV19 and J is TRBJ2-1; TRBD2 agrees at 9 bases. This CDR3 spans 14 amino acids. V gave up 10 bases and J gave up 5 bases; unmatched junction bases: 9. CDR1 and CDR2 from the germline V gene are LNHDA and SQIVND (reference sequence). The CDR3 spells CATRTSGYHNEQFF. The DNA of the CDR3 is TGTGCCACACGAACTAGCGGGTACCACAATGAGCAGTTCTTC.

CDR3 coding DNA: TGTGCCAGCAGCCCACAGGGCTCTGGCTACACCTTC. Amino acids: CASSPQGSGYTF. The chain links TRBV7-9 to TRBJ1-2; D might be TRBD1 (6 bases). Germline lookup yields CDR1 SEHNR and CDR2 FQNEAQ (reference sequence). Trimming shortened V by 5 bases and J by 7 bases, and 11 bases separated the two germline ends. The CDR3 contains 12 residues.

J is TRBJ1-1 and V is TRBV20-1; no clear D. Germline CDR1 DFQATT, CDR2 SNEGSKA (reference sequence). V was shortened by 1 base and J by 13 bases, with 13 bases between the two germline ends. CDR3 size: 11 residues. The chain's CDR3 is CSARGGRIDFF. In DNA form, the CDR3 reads TGCAGTGCTAGAGGAGGTAGGATCGATTTCTTT.

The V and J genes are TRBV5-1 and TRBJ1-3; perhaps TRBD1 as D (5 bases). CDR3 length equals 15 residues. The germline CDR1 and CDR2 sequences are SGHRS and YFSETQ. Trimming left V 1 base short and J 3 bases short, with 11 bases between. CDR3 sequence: CASSLTGGNGNTIYF. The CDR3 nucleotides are TGCGCCAGCAGCTTGACTGGGGGGAATGGAAACACCATATATTTT.

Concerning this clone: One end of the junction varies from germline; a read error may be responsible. The CDR3 is CASRDLGVAGGSYEQYF. DNA of the CDR3: TGTGCCAGCCGTGACCTGGGGGTGGCGGGGGGGTCCTACGAGCAGTACTTC. The chain joins TRBV6-1 to TRBJ2-7; 9 bases fit TRBD2. This CDR3 has 17 residues. CDR1 MNHNS and CDR2 SASEGT come from the germline V gene.

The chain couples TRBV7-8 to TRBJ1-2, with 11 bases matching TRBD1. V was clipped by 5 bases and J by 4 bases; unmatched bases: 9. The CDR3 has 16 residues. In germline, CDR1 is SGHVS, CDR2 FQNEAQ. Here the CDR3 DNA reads TGTGCCAGCAGCCAAAATCGGGGGACAGGGGGCTATGGCTACACCTTC. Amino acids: CASSQNRGTGGYGYTF.

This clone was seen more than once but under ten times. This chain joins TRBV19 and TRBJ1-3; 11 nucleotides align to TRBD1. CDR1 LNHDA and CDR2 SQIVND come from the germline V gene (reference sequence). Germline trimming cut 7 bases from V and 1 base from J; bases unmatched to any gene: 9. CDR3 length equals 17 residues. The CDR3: CASNDGTGGKSGNTIYF. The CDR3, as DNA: TGTGCCAGTAACGACGGGACAGGGGGAAAATCTGGAAACACCATATATTTT.

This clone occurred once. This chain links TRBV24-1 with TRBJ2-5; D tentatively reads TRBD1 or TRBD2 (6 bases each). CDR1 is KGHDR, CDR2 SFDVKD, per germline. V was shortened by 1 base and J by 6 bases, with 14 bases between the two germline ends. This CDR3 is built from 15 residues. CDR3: CATSDFLGGVKTQYF. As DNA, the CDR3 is TGTGCCACCAGTGATTTCTTGGGGGGCGTAAAGACCCAGTACTTC.

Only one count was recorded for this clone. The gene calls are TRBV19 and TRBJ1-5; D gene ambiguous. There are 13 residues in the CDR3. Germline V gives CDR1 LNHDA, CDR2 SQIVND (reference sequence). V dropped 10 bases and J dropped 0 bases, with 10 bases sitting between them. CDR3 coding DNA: TGTGCCACTTCGGACCTTAGCAATCAGCCCCAGCATTTT. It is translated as CATSDLSNQPQHF.